These T cell receptor beta chains were read from a single sample in a study of T cell repertoires in cytomegalovirus infection. TCRdb ran MiXCR on the reads and lists one entry per CDR3 protein. The table has more than 400,000 distinct CDR3 sequences, around 27% seen once. The sequenced material came from PBMCs. Receptors originate from a human donor in good health (CMV status not recorded). Some clones in this sample may be carry-over from other donors' samples. The CDR3 runs from the conserved cysteine through the conserved F or W. Fields, in order: J gene, V gene, clone size, D gene, CDR3 DNA, CDR3 protein. The D gene is left open where the match is weak. Only some rows state a clone size, as once, few, many or a class for expanded clones.

J: TRBJ2-1
V: TRBV4-2
size: NA
D: TRBD2
DNA: TGTGCCAGCAGCCAAGGGACTAGCGGGTTTGCCCTTTACAATGAGCAGTTCTTC
CDR3: CASSQGTSGFALYNEQFF

J: TRBJ2-1
V: TRBV9
size: few
D: TRBD2
DNA: TGTGCCAGCAGCCCACCCCGGGGGGTCGGCAATGAGCAGTTCTTC
CDR3: CASSPPRGVGNEQFF

J: TRBJ1-2
V: TRBV19
size: NA
D: NA
DNA: TGTGCCAGTAGTAAAGGGACGGCGACGGTAGGAACCTTC
CDR3: CASSKGTATVGTF

J: TRBJ2-1
V: TRBV7-9
size: NA
D: NA
DNA: TGTGCCAGCAGCTCCTTAGTCCGATCCTACAATGAGCAGTTCTTC
CDR3: CASSSLVRSYNEQFF

J: TRBJ2-5
V: TRBV7-6
size: NA
D: NA
DNA: TGTGCCAGCAGCTCCGGGACTTACGAGGAGACCCAGTACTTC
CDR3: CASSSGTYEETQYF

J: TRBJ2-3
V: TRBV6-2/TRBV6-3
size: NA
D: TRBD1
DNA: TGTGCCAGCAGTTACGAACAGGGGAGTATTTACGATACGCAGTATTTT
CDR3: CASSYEQGSIYDTQYF

J: TRBJ2-2
V: TRBV4-3
size: NA
D: NA
DNA: TGCGCCAGCAGCCAAGATCCAGGCACGAACACCGGGGAGCTGTTTTTT
CDR3: CASSQDPGTNTGELFF

J: TRBJ2-3
V: TRBV6-1
size: NA
D: TRBD2
DNA: TGTGCCAGCAGCTTCGGGACTAGCGGGATGGGCACAGATACGCAGTATTTT
CDR3: CASSFGTSGMGTDTQYF

J: TRBJ1-2
V: TRBV5-6
size: once
D: NA
DNA: TGTGCCAGCAGCCAGACCTGGGGGCCATTATATGGCTACACCTTC
CDR3: CASSQTWGPLYGYTF

J: TRBJ2-5
V: TRBV20-1
size: NA
D: NA
DNA: TGCAGTGCTAGGGGGAATCTGGGGGCTAGGGAAGAGACCCAGTACTTC
CDR3: CSARGNLGAREETQYF

J: TRBJ2-1
V: TRBV7-2
size: many
D: TRBD1
DNA: TGTGCCAGCAGCTTCCGAGACAGGGTCGGGAATGAGCAGTTCTTC
CDR3: CASSFRDRVGNEQFF

J: TRBJ1-6
V: TRBV7-8
size: many
D: NA
DNA: TGTGCCAGCAGCTTAGGCCAGGGGTACAATTCACCCCTCCACTTT
CDR3: CASSLGQGYNSPLHF

J: TRBJ2-3
V: TRBV4-3
size: few
D: TRBD2
DNA: TGCGCCAGCAGCTCAACGACTAGCGGGAGTACGACAGATACGCAGTATTTT
CDR3: CASSSTTSGSTTDTQYF

J: TRBJ2-7
V: TRBV7-9
size: once
D: NA
DNA: TGTGCCAGCAGCTCGACAGGGAGGTCGATCGAGCAGTACTTC
CDR3: CASSSTGRSIEQYF

J: TRBJ1-5
V: TRBV19
size: NA
D: TRBD1
DNA: TGTGCCAGTGGTCCCCTGGGACAGGGCACTCAGCCCCAGCATTTT
CDR3: CASGPLGQGTQPQHF

J: TRBJ2-2
V: TRBV2
size: few
D: NA
DNA: TGTGCCAGCAGTGGGACAGCAGCCACCGGGGAGCTGTTTTTT
CDR3: CASSGTAATGELFF

J: TRBJ1-2
V: TRBV6-2/TRBV6-3
size: many
D: NA
DNA: TGTGCCAGCAGGCCGGGAATCCTGGATGGCTACACCTTC
CDR3: CASRPGILDGYTF

J: TRBJ2-5
V: TRBV6-2/TRBV6-3
size: few
D: TRBD1
DNA: TGTGCCAGCAGAAGGACAGGGAAAGAGACCCAGTACTTC
CDR3: CASRRTGKETQYF

J: TRBJ2-2
V: TRBV7-6
size: many
D: NA
DNA: TGTGCCAGCAAACCTCGAGTGGGGGACCCCACCGGGGAGCTGTTTTTT
CDR3: CASKPRVGDPTGELFF

J: TRBJ2-1
V: TRBV5-4
size: NA
D: NA
DNA: TGTGCCAGCAGCAGGGAGGCGAATGAGCAGTTCTTC
CDR3: CASSREANEQFF

J: TRBJ1-1
V: TRBV6-6
size: NA
D: TRBD1
DNA: TGTGCCAGCAGTCCGCACCCGACAGGGGTGAACACTGAAGCTTTCTTT
CDR3: CASSPHPTGVNTEAFF

J: TRBJ1-1
V: TRBV19
size: NA
D: NA
DNA: TGTGCCAGTAGTATAGACGGGTTACCTGAAGCTTTCTTT
CDR3: CASSIDGLPEAFF

J: TRBJ2-1
V: TRBV7-3
size: many
D: NA
DNA: TGTGCCAGCAGCTTAGGATTAGCCGTCAATGAGCAGTTCTTC
CDR3: CASSLGLAVNEQFF

J: TRBJ1-4
V: TRBV7-9
size: NA
D: NA
DNA: TGTGCCAGCAGTGACGTAGTCGGGGAAAAACTGTTTTTT
CDR3: CASSDVVGEKLFF

J: TRBJ2-1
V: TRBV6-5
size: few
D: NA
DNA: TGTGCCAGCAGTTATGCTAGCTTGAAGAATGAGCAGTTCTTC
CDR3: CASSYASLKNEQFF

J: TRBJ2-7
V: TRBV6-2/TRBV6-3
size: few
D: TRBD1
DNA: TGTGCCAGCAGTACAACCGGGACAGGGGCCCACGAGCAGTACTTC
CDR3: CASSTTGTGAHEQYF

J: TRBJ2-7
V: TRBV6-2/TRBV6-3
size: NA
D: TRBD1
DNA: TGTGCCAGCAGTTACTCACCGGACAGGCAAATCTCCTACGAGCAGTACTTC
CDR3: CASSYSPDRQISYEQYF

J: TRBJ2-5
V: TRBV7-8
size: many
D: NA
DNA: TGTGCCAGCAGCTTCCAAGAGACCCAGTACTTC
CDR3: CASSFQETQYF

J: TRBJ2-1
V: TRBV7-2
size: NA
D: NA
DNA: TGTGCCAGCAGCGTCTTGAGGTACAATGAGCAGTTCTTC
CDR3: CASSVLRYNEQFF

J: TRBJ2-7
V: TRBV4-1
size: few
D: TRBD2
DNA: TGCGCCAGCAGCCAAGAAGGTAGCGGGAGGTTCTACGAGCAGTACTTC
CDR3: CASSQEGSGRFYEQYF

J: TRBJ2-5
V: TRBV19
size: few
D: TRBD2
DNA: TGTGCCACCGCCCCTAGCGGACAAGAGACCCAGTACTTC
CDR3: CATAPSGQETQYF

J: TRBJ1-4
V: TRBV11-2
size: NA
D: NA
DNA: TGTGCCAGCAGCCCAGGGCATGGAGATGAAAAACTGTTTTTT
CDR3: CASSPGHGDEKLFF

J: TRBJ1-3
V: TRBV28
size: NA
D: TRBD1
DNA: TGTGCCAGCGGCGGGACAGCAGCTTCTGGAAACACCATATATTTT
CDR3: CASGGTAASGNTIYF

J: TRBJ2-2
V: TRBV12-3/TRBV12-4
size: many
D: TRBD2
DNA: TGTGCCAGCAGTTTGACTAGCAGGGAGCTGTTTTTT
CDR3: CASSLTSRELFF

J: TRBJ2-5
V: TRBV20-1
size: NA
D: NA
DNA: TGCAGTGCTTGGCCCGGGACGGAGGGGGAGACCCAGTACTTC
CDR3: CSAWPGTEGETQYF

J: TRBJ1-3
V: TRBV30
size: NA
D: NA
DNA: TGTGCCTGGAGTGTACCGTGGGGCTCTGGAAACACCATATATTTT
CDR3: CAWSVPWGSGNTIYF

J: TRBJ2-3
V: TRBV14
size: NA
D: TRBD2
DNA: TGTGCCAGCAGCCAAGAACTAGCGGATACGCAGTATTTT
CDR3: CASSQELADTQYF

J: TRBJ1-5
V: TRBV15
size: NA
D: TRBD1
DNA: TGTGCCACCAGCAGAGAAAAACAGGGGTATCAGCCCCAGCATTTT
CDR3: CATSREKQGYQPQHF

J: TRBJ2-3
V: TRBV6-5
size: many
D: NA
DNA: TGTGCCAGCAGAACAGGCACAGATACGCAGTATTTT
CDR3: CASRTGTDTQYF

J: TRBJ2-5
V: TRBV7-2
size: many
D: NA
DNA: TGTGCCAGCAGCTTAGGTGGGAGGAGCGAGACCCAGTACTTC
CDR3: CASSLGGRSETQYF

J: TRBJ1-1
V: TRBV7-9
size: NA
D: NA
DNA: TGTGCCAGCAGCTCGGCAATTAAGGAGGCTGAAGCTTTCTTT
CDR3: CASSSAIKEAEAFF

J: TRBJ2-2
V: TRBV27
size: NA
D: TRBD2
DNA: TGTGCCAGCAGTCAACTAGCGGGAGGTGGAAACACCGGGGAGCTGTTTTTT
CDR3: CASSQLAGGGNTGELFF

J: TRBJ1-4
V: TRBV7-6
size: medium-sized
D: NA
DNA: TGTGCCAGCAGCTTAGGACCGCGTGGGGAAAAACTGTTTTTT
CDR3: CASSLGPRGEKLFF

J: TRBJ1-3
V: TRBV27
size: few
D: NA
DNA: TGTGCCAGCAGTTGGTCCAGGCCTGGGTCTGGAAACACCATATATTTT
CDR3: CASSWSRPGSGNTIYF

J: TRBJ2-2
V: TRBV11-2
size: few
D: NA
DNA: TGTGCCAGCACCTTCCGCAGGGTTGCGAACACCGGGGAGCTGTTTTTT
CDR3: CASTFRRVANTGELFF

J: TRBJ2-1
V: TRBV3-1
size: few
D: NA
DNA: TGTGCCAGCAGCCAAATCGGGGAGGAGCAGTTCTTC
CDR3: CASSQIGEEQFF

J: TRBJ2-1
V: TRBV6-2/TRBV6-3
size: few
D: TRBD2
DNA: TGTGCCAGCAGATCCCTTAGCGGGAAATACAATGAGCAGTTCTTC
CDR3: CASRSLSGKYNEQFF

J: TRBJ2-2
V: TRBV11-2
size: few
D: TRBD2
DNA: TGTGCCAGCAGCTTAGCAACTAGCGGGAGTCGGGAGCTGTTTTTT
CDR3: CASSLATSGSRELFF

J: TRBJ2-5
V: TRBV7-4
size: NA
D: NA
DNA: TGTGCCAGCAGCTTAGAAACGGGATACGAGACCCAGTACTTC
CDR3: CASSLETGYETQYF

J: TRBJ1-5
V: TRBV19
size: NA
D: TRBD1
DNA: TGTGCCATAAGGGACAGGGGCAATCAGCCCCAGCATTTT
CDR3: CAIRDRGNQPQHF

J: TRBJ2-1
V: TRBV7-2
size: many
D: NA
DNA: TGTGCCAGCAGCTTAGGTTTTCCGGACAGAGAAAAGGACCGGTTCTTC
CDR3: CASSLGFPDREKDRFF

J: TRBJ2-7
V: TRBV7-6
size: few
D: NA
DNA: TGTGCCAGCAGCTCGGGGACTTTCGAGCAGTACTTC
CDR3: CASSSGTFEQYF

J: TRBJ2-3
V: TRBV24-1
size: NA
D: NA
DNA: TGTGCCACCAGTGATTTGCAGTTTGGGGGCACAGATACGCAGTATTTT
CDR3: CATSDLQFGGTDTQYF

J: TRBJ2-1
V: TRBV11-2
size: once
D: NA
DNA: TGTGCCAGCAGCCTCCATCTGAGTGAGCAGTTCTTC
CDR3: CASSLHLSEQFF

J: TRBJ2-3
V: TRBV29-1
size: NA
D: NA
DNA: TGCAGCGTTGGATTTGTGGAAATTTTACCTAGCACAGATACGCAGTATTTT
CDR3: CSVGFVEILPSTDTQYF

J: TRBJ1-2
V: TRBV19
size: NA
D: NA
DNA: TGTGCCAGTAGTATCAAACGGGACTCAGCCTATGGCTACACCTTC
CDR3: CASSIKRDSAYGYTF

J: TRBJ2-4
V: TRBV7-9
size: NA
D: TRBD2
DNA: TGTGCCAGCAGGGGTGGGGGACTAGCGGGACCGCTAGCCAAAAACATTCAGTACTTC
CDR3: CASRGGGLAGPLAKNIQYF

J: TRBJ2-1
V: TRBV28
size: NA
D: TRBD2
DNA: TGTGCCAGCAGTACTGGACTAGCGGGAGTCGCCCCAAGCTCCTACAATGAGCAGTTCTTC
CDR3: CASSTGLAGVAPSSYNEQFF